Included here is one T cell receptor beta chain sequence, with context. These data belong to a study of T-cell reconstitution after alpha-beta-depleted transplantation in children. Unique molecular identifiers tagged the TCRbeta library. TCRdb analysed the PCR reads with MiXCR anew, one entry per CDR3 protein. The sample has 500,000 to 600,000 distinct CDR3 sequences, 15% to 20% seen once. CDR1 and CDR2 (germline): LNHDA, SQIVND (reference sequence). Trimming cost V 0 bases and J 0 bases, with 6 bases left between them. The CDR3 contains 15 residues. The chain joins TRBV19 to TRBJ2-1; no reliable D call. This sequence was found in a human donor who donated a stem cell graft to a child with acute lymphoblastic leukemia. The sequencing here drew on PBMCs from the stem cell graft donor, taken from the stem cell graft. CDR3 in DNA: TGTGCCAGTAGTATAGAGGGCAGCTCCTACAATGAGCAGTTCTTC. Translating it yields CASSIEGSSYNEQFF.